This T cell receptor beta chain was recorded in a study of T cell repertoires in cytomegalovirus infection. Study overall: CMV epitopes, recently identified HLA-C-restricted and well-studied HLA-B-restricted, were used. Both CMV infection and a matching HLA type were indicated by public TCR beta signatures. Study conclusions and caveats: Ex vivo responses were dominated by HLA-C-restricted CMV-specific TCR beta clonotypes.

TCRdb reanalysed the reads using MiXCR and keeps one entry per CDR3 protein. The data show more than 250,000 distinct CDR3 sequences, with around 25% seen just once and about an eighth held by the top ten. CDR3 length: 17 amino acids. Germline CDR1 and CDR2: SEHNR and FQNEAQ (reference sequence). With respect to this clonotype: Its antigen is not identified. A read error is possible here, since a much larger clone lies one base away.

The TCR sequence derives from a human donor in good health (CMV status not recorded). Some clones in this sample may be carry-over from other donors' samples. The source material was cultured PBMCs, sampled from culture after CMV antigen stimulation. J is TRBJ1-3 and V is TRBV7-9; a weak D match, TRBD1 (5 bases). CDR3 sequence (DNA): TGTGCCAGCAGCTCCACCAGGACACAAGTCTCTGGACACACCATATATTTT. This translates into CASSSTRTQVSGHTIYF.